The rows below give T cell receptor beta chains drawn from one sample of a study of blood T cell repertoires in COVID-19. The data were produced by immunoSEQ multiplex PCR, yet TCRdb's version contains in-frame clones alone and is incomplete. The sample consists of about 160,000 clones, 70% to 90% of them appearing once. The sequencing input was peripheral blood. These receptors came from a man between 35 and 55 years old with acute or convalescent COVID-19. The CDR3 runs from the conserved cysteine through the conserved F or W. The D gene is left open where the match is weak. Clone size, where shown, is once, few, many, or a class for clones that have expanded.

j_gene	d_gene	len	v_gene	abundance	CDR3nt	CDR3aa
TRBJ1-2	TRBD1	15	TRBV28	.	TGTGCCAGCACTCCTTCGGGACAGGCGAGCTATGGCTACACCTTC	CASTPSGQASYGYTF
TRBJ2-7	.	14	TRBV29-1	.	TGCAGCGTAGGGGGTACGCTGGGCTCCTACGAGCAGTACTTC	CSVGGTLGSYEQYF
TRBJ2-5	.	15	TRBV5-1	.	TGCGCCAGCAGCTTCGAGGGGACTGTCCAAGAGACCCAGTACTTC	CASSFEGTVQETQYF
TRBJ1-1	.	13	TRBV2	.	TGTGCCAGCAGGGGACTGGGGAACACTGAAGCTTTCTTT	CASRGLGNTEAFF
TRBJ1-2	.	13	TRBV11-2	.	TGTGCCAGCAGCTTAGTTTTAGACGGGGGCTACACCTTC	CASSLVLDGGYTF
TRBJ1-2	TRBD1	14	TRBV30	.	TGTGCCTCCTCAGGGGGTGAAAGAGACTATGGCTACACCTTC	CASSGGERDYGYTF
TRBJ1-1	.	12	TRBV7-2	.	TGTGCCAGCAGCCGAGACAGAACTGAAGCTTTCTTT	CASSRDRTEAFF
TRBJ1-1	TRBD1	15	TRBV10-1	.	TGCGCCAGCAGTGCCTCGCAGGGGGCAGGCACTGAAGCTTTCTTT	CASSASQGAGTEAFF
TRBJ1-2	.	13	TRBV19	.	TGTGCCAGTTCCCTGGGGGGGCCCTATGGCTACACCTTC	CASSLGGPYGYTF
TRBJ2-2	.	14	TRBV27	.	TGTGCCAGCAGTAGGAAAGGGGACACCGGGGAGCTGTTTTTT	CASSRKGDTGELFF
TRBJ2-3	TRBD2	15	TRBV7-2	.	TGTGCCAGCAGCCCAAGTCGGCGGGGGACAGATACGCAGTATTTT	CASSPSRRGTDTQYF
TRBJ2-5	.	16	TRBV11-2	.	TGTGCCAGCAGCCGTTGGGGAGAAAAAACCCAAGAGACCCAGTACTTC	CASSRWGEKTQETQYF
TRBJ1-2	.	14	TRBV5-1	.	TGCGCCAGCAGCTTGGAGGCCGCCAGGGGCGGCTACACCTTC	CASSLEAARGGYTF
TRBJ2-7	.	14	TRBV15	.	TGTGCCACCAGCCGCGCCGGGACATCCTACGAGCAGTACTTC	CATSRAGTSYEQYF
TRBJ2-3	TRBD2	16	TRBV6-2/TRBV6-3	once	TGTGCCAGCAGCCCGGGACTAGCACTCGGCACAGATACGCAGTATTTT	CASSPGLALGTDTQYF
TRBJ1-6	TRBD1	15	TRBV18	.	TGTGCCAGCTCACCCGGGACAGGTTATAATTCACCCCTCCACTTT	CASSPGTGYNSPLHF
TRBJ1-1	.	13	TRBV7-3	.	TGTGCCAGCAGCTTAAGTCGGAGCACTGAAGCTTTCTTT	CASSLSRSTEAFF
TRBJ1-2	.	13	TRBV28	.	TGTGCCAGCAAGGGCAGGGAACACTATGGCTACACCTTC	CASKGREHYGYTF
TRBJ2-1	.	10	TRBV30	few	TGTGCCTGGGAGGGGTTTGAGCAGTTCTTC	CAWEGFEQFF
TRBJ2-1	TRBD2	15	TRBV6-5	.	TGTGCCAGCAGTAGCGGGGAGAGCTCCTACAATGAGCAGTTCTTC	CASSSGESSYNEQFF
TRBJ1-2	.	17	TRBV3-1/TRBV3-2	many	TGTGCCAGCAGCCGGGGCCCACAAGCGGGTTACCACTATGGCTACACCTTC	CASSRGPQAGYHYGYTF
TRBJ2-7	TRBD1	16	TRBV7-6	.	TGTGCCAGCAGCTCATCCGGGACAGTCGGATCCTACGAGCAGTACTTC	CASSSSGTVGSYEQYF
TRBJ1-1	.	13	TRBV6-5	.	TGTGCCAGCAGTTTCGAGTCTTCTAGGGGAGCTTTCTTT	CASSFESSRGAFF
TRBJ2-1	.	12	TRBV7-8	.	TGTGCCAGCAGCCTCGACAGAAATGAGCAGTTCTTC	CASSLDRNEQFF
TRBJ1-5	.	13	TRBV7-8	.	TGTGCCAGCAGCTTAGGCAGGGATCAGCCCCAGCATTTT	CASSLGRDQPQHF
TRBJ2-3	.	15	TRBV5-4	.	TGTGCCAGCAGCTTGTTGGGGCGCCGCACAGATACGCAGTATTTT	CASSLLGRRTDTQYF
TRBJ1-6	.	14	TRBV28	.	TGTGCCAGCAGTACAGGGTCCTATAATTCACCCCTCCACTTT	CASSTGSYNSPLHF
TRBJ2-1	.	13	TRBV5-1	.	TGCGCCAGCAAATTCGGGACATACAATGAGCAGTTCTTC	CASKFGTYNEQFF
TRBJ1-1	TRBD1	17	TRBV28	few	TGTGCCAGCAGTTCGCCATACCACGGGACAGTCCATATTGAAGCTTTCTTT	CASSSPYHGTVHIEAFF
TRBJ1-4	.	16	TRBV5-5	.	TGTGCCAGCAGCTTGGCGGTAGGGGGAAGTAGTGAAAAACTGTTTTTT	CASSLAVGGSSEKLFF
TRBJ2-3	TRBD1	15	TRBV28	.	TGTGCCAGCAGTTTACTGGACAGGGGCACAGATACGCAGTATTTT	CASSLLDRGTDTQYF
TRBJ1-1	TRBD1	13	TRBV7-2	once	TGTGCCAGCAGCTTGGACACAGGGGTTGCAGCTTTCTTT	CASSLDTGVAAFF
TRBJ2-2	.	11	TRBV30	few	TGTGCCTGGGCAAACACCGGGGAGCTGTTTTTT	CAWANTGELFF
TRBJ2-5	.	11	TRBV5-1	.	TGCGCCAGCAGCTACAGGGAGACCCAGTACTTC	CASSYRETQYF
TRBJ2-1	TRBD2	15	TRBV7-2	.	TGTGCCAGCAGCTTAGTTGCGGGGGGGCCTGATGAGCAGTTCTTC	CASSLVAGGPDEQFF
TRBJ2-7	TRBD1	15	TRBV6-5	.	TGTGCCAGCAGTCCGGATCGGGACAGGGGGGACGAGCAGTACTTC	CASSPDRDRGDEQYF
TRBJ1-4	.	13	TRBV5-5	.	TGTGCCAGCAGCTTATATAGGGGCGAAAAACTGTTTTTT	CASSLYRGEKLFF
TRBJ2-2	TRBD1	15	TRBV2	.	TGTGCCAGCAGCACTACAGGGGTCGGTACCGGGGAGCTGTTTTTT	CASSTTGVGTGELFF
TRBJ2-1	.	14	TRBV9	.	TGTGCCAGCAGGGACCGGACAACTTACAATGAGCAGTTCTTC	CASRDRTTYNEQFF
TRBJ2-3	.	17	TRBV2	.	TGTGCCAGCAGACCGCCTATGGAGCAGGGTAGTACAGATACGCAGTATTTT	CASRPPMEQGSTDTQYF
TRBJ2-7	TRBD2	13	TRBV28	.	TGTGCCAGCAGGAGGGGAGGGGATTACGAGCAGTACTTC	CASRRGGDYEQYF
TRBJ2-5	TRBD1	15	TRBV7-8	.	TGTGCCAGCAGCTCCAATACAGGGGAACAAGAGACCCAGTACTTC	CASSSNTGEQETQYF
TRBJ1-2	TRBD1	12	TRBV5-4	.	TGTGCCAGCAGCTGGGGGACAGAAAACTACACCTTC	CASSWGTENYTF
TRBJ1-5	TRBD1	16	TRBV6-1	.	TGTGCCAGCAGTGAAGGGACAGGGTATAGCAATCAGCCCCAGCATTTT	CASSEGTGYSNQPQHF
TRBJ1-1	TRBD1	14	TRBV5-6	.	TGTGCCAGCAGCTTGCTTTCCCATCCGGGACAGGGGATGTTT	CASSLLSHPGQGMF
TRBJ2-7	.	14	TRBV5-4	.	TGTGCCAGCAGCGCCGACAGCGCAACCTACGAGCAGTACTTC	CASSADSATYEQYF
TRBJ2-3	.	15	TRBV5-1	.	TGCGCCAGCAGCTTGGAAGGTAACCCGGGGGATACGCAGTATTTT	CASSLEGNPGDTQYF
TRBJ2-2	TRBD2	15	TRBV28	few	TGTGCCAGCAGTCCCTTAGCGGGGGCGGGCGGGGAGCTGTTTTTT	CASSPLAGAGGELFF
TRBJ1-1	TRBD1	13	TRBV7-3	.	TGTGCCAGCAGCGTTCGAGAGGGGGCTGGAGCTTTCTTT	CASSVREGAGAFF
TRBJ1-2	TRBD1	10	TRBV30	.	TGTGCCGGCGGACAGGATGGCTACACCTTC	CAGGQDGYTF
TRBJ1-2	.	14	TRBV10-3	once	TGTGCCATCAGTGAGTCCGGCCAGGGAAATGGCTACACCTTC	CAISESGQGNGYTF
TRBJ2-7	.	15	TRBV6-5	once	TGTGCCAGCACCATCAGGGCGGGAAGCTCCTACGAGCAGTACTTC	CASTIRAGSSYEQYF
TRBJ1-4	TRBD1	14	TRBV7-2	once	TGTGCCAGCAGCCCCAGGACAGGGAATGAAAAACTGTTTTTT	CASSPRTGNEKLFF
TRBJ2-1	.	12	TRBV10-3	.	TGTGCCATCAGTACCGCCGGTGGTGAGCAGTTCTTC	CAISTAGGEQFF
TRBJ1-2	.	14	TRBV5-6	.	TGTGCCAGCAGCTTGGGGGGGCAGACTTATGGCTACACCTTC	CASSLGGQTYGYTF
TRBJ1-2	.	14	TRBV9	.	TGTGCCAGCAGCGCCCAAGCCACAGGGTCGGGCTACACCTTC	CASSAQATGSGYTF
TRBJ2-3	.	12	TRBV15	.	TGTGCCACCGGCGGGGCGGTAGGTACGCAGTATTTT	CATGGAVGTQYF